The rows below give T cell receptor beta chains drawn from one sample of a study of blood T cells in healthy people across ages. TCRdb re-called the 5' RACE reads with MiXCR, one entry per CDR3 protein. The data hold some 900,000 distinct CDR3 sequences, with under 50% observed a single time. The material sequenced was blood. The receptors originated from a man aged 25-45 years in good health. The CDR3 runs from the conserved cysteine through the conserved F or W. D genes are given only for firm matches.

cdr3_aa: CSAEIGSGGFNEQFF
d_call: TRBD2
v_call: TRBV20-1

cdr3_aa: CASSPAPSSYNEQFF
d_call: .
v_call: TRBV11-3

cdr3_aa: CASSLERETQYF
d_call: .
v_call: TRBV11-2

cdr3_aa: CASSRVRGQGYTF
d_call: .
v_call: TRBV12-3/TRBV12-4

cdr3_aa: CASSLAPPGGGRTDTQYF
d_call: .
v_call: TRBV7-2

cdr3_aa: CASSLVWPSLAGDTQGVQETQYF
d_call: TRBD2
v_call: TRBV11-2

cdr3_aa: CASSSSYRGSYEQYF
d_call: .
v_call: TRBV27

cdr3_aa: CASSSSDRVIDYEQYF
d_call: TRBD1
v_call: TRBV28

cdr3_aa: CSASTDTQYF
d_call: .
v_call: TRBV20-1

cdr3_aa: CASSPQGLGADAFF
d_call: .
v_call: TRBV9

cdr3_aa: CASSLELFPGQGNSPLHF
d_call: TRBD1
v_call: TRBV7-6

cdr3_aa: CASLGRGNQETQYF
d_call: .
v_call: TRBV25-1

cdr3_aa: CASSSSGQGFYEQYF
d_call: TRBD1
v_call: TRBV6-6

cdr3_aa: CASSVGTGGYYGYTF
d_call: TRBD1
v_call: TRBV9

cdr3_aa: CASSAGTPREAFF
d_call: .
v_call: TRBV5-6

cdr3_aa: CATSDLGSNEQFF
d_call: .
v_call: TRBV24-1

cdr3_aa: CASTRTSVPYEQYF
d_call: TRBD2
v_call: TRBV12-3/TRBV12-4